This T cell receptor (beta chain) was captured in a study of blood T cell repertoires in COVID-19. Study context: The study drew acute and convalescent COVID-19 samples from the United States, Italy and Spain. Sample material is recorded as cDNA or gDNA derived from T cells, B-cell-depleted T cells, or PBMCs.

Under the authors' procedure: Amplification of reference gene primers provided the estimated nucleated cell counts. TCRdb's table, derived via immunoSEQ multiplex PCR, lists solely in-frame clones and lacks some. The V and J calls and clone size are taken from that table; D and trimming were inferred from the DNA. The sample contains 55,000 to 60,000 clones, approximately 84% of which appear only once. The germline V gene encodes CDR1 LGHDT and CDR2 YNNKEL (reference sequence). This CDR3 has 16 residues. J gave up 5 bases and V 3 bases, and 8 bases lay outside the gene matches. Material for sequencing was peripheral blood. The genes are TRBV3-1 (or the pseudogene TRBV3-2) and TRBJ2-3; 10 bases line up with TRBD1. The sequence derives from an older man with active COVID-19. CDR3 bases: TGTGCCAGCAGCCACCTGAGAGGACAGGGGGGAGATACGCAGTATTTT. Protein sequence: CASSHLRGQGGDTQYF.